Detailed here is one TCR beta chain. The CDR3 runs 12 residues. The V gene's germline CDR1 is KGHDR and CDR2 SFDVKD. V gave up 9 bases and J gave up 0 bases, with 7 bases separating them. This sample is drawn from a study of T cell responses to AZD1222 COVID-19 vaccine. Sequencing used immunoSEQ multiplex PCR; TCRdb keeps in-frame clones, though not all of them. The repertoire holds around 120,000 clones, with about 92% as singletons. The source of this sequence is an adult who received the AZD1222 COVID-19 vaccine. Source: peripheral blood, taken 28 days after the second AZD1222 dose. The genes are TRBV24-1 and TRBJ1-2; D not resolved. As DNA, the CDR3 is TGTGCCACCTCCGTTACTAACTATGGCTACACCTTC. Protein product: CATSVTNYGYTF.